These 24 T cell receptor beta chains came from one sample sequenced in a study of vaccination effects on CD4 cells after COVID-19. This table comes from immunoSEQ multiplex PCR, and its TCRdb copy is limited to in-frame clones, with some not included. The top ten hold 3.5% to 4.5% of the sample, which has about 63,000 clones, roughly 75% seen once. The ViraFEST assay expanded antigen-specific CD4+ T cells with viral peptide pools before sequencing. After about 10 days in culture, the CD4+ T cells were isolated. Each vaccine recipient was nucleocapsid antibody negative and had no prior SARS-CoV-2 infection. Their antigen targets remain unknown. Material: CD4+ T cells from PBMCs cultured with HCoV-OC43 spike peptides, obtained before COVID-19 vaccination. Sample subset: HCoV-OC43 spike overlapping peptide pool stimulation. These receptors all stem from a human donor who received a COVID-19 vaccine.

Only a few counts were recorded for this clone. In DNA form, the CDR3 reads TGTGCCAGCAGCCTACAGGGGACGGTAACCTACGAGCAGTACGTC. It is translated as CASSLQGTVTYEQYV. The chain couples TRBV7-2 to TRBJ2-7, with 7 bases fitting TRBD1. Germline V lookup: CDR1 SGHTA, CDR2 FQGNSA. V lost 5 bases and J lost 2; bases outside the gene matches: 9. The CDR3 extends over 15 amino acids.

By share, this clone ranks as medium-sized (0.01 to 0.1%). V and J are TRBV7-8 and TRBJ1-2; 7 bases map to TRBD1. Germline lookup yields CDR1 SGHVS and CDR2 FQNEAQ. Unmatched junction bases numbered 2, after V lost 1 base and J lost 0 bases. The CDR3 loop spans 15 amino acids. In DNA, the CDR3 is TGTGCCAGCAGCTTAGTCGGACAGGCTAACTATGGCTACACCTTC. This gives the protein CASSLVGQANYGYTF.

V usage is TRBV24-1 and J usage is TRBJ2-3; TRBD2 aligns across 7 bases. The CDR3 has 17 residues. In germline, CDR1 is KGHDR, CDR2 SFDVKD. J lost 1 base, V lost 2 bases, and 8 bases had no gene match. The CDR3 loop is CATSDSTRGWGTDTQYF. The CDR3 coding sequence is TGTGCCACCAGTGATTCTACGCGGGGGTGGGGCACAGATACGCAGTATTTT.

V gene TRBV12-3 or TRBV12-4 combines with J gene TRBJ1-2, with D possibly being TRBD1 (5 bases). Trimming shortened V by 6 bases and J by 4 bases, and 12 bases separated the two germline ends. There are 13 residues in the CDR3. CDR3 residues: CASRLDNSYGYTF. The CDR3 region has the DNA TGTGCCAGCAGACTGGACAACAGCTATGGCTACACCTTC.

The chain links TRBV6-6 to TRBJ2-7, with D maybe TRBD1 (5 bases). Per germline, CDR1 MNHNY and CDR2 SVGAGI (reference sequence). Trimming stripped 2 bases from V and 4 bases from J, with 9 bases between. The CDR3 has 13 amino acids. The CDR3 sequence: CASSYGRVYEQYV. The CDR3, as DNA: TGTGCCAGCAGTTACGGCAGGGTATACGAGCAGTACGTC.

This clone has just one count. The rearrangement links TRBV6-6 to TRBJ1-2; the match to TRBD1 covers 11 bases. CDR3 length: 12 residues. With V trimmed by 5 bases and J by 7 bases, 0 bases remained unmatched. Germline V gives CDR1 MNHNY, CDR2 SVGAGI (reference sequence). This CDR3 reads CASSGTGGGYTF. In nucleotides, the CDR3 is TGTGCCAGCAGTGGGACAGGGGGTGGCTACACCTTC.

This clone is a singleton in its sample. The chain couples TRBV7-2 to TRBJ2-1; D gene uncertain. This CDR3 has 11 amino acids. Looked up from germline, CDR1 is SGHTA and CDR2 is FQGNSA. The germline V and J ends were trimmed by 3 bases and 10 bases, with 7 bases remaining between them. This chain's CDR3 is CASSLRSEQFF. For the CDR3, the DNA is TGTGCCAGCAGCTTGAGAAGCGAGCAGTTCTTC.

The chain is built from TRBV6-2 or TRBV6-3 and TRBJ2-3, with D perhaps matching TRBD1 (6 bases). Trimming shortened V by 5 bases and J by 5 bases, and 17 bases separated the two germline ends. The V gene's germline CDR1 is MNHEY and CDR2 SVGEGT. The CDR3 contains 15 residues. CDR3 sequence reads: CASSRDIPRGDTQYF. The CDR3 nucleotides are TGTGCCAGCAGTCGGGACATCCCGCGCGGAGATACGCAGTATTTT.

This clone turned up a few times. The chain links TRBV7-2 to TRBJ1-2; 11 positions agree with TRBD1. Germline CDR1 is SGHTA and CDR2 is FQGNSA. With V trimmed by 4 bases and J by 5 bases, 3 bases remained unmatched. CDR3 length: 14 residues. The CDR3 DNA sequence: TGTGCCAGCAGCTCAGGACAGGGGGCATATGGCTACACCTTC. This translates into CASSSGQGAYGYTF.

This clone showed up just a few times. The chain recombines TRBV7-9 with TRBJ1-4; weak D call: TRBD1 (6 bases). Germline CDR1 and CDR2: SEHNR and FQNEAQ (reference sequence). The CDR3 has 14 residues. V dropped 5 bases and J dropped 4 bases, with 11 bases sitting between them. This CDR3 reads CASSLRTDNEKLFF. The DNA of the CDR3 is TGTGCCAGCAGCCTCAGGACAGATAATGAAAAACTGTTTTTT.

The chain combines TRBV9 with TRBJ1-1, with D hard to call. Germline V CDR1 and CDR2: SGDLS, YYNGEE. The CDR3 runs to 14 residues. V was clipped by 0 bases and J by 10 bases, with 16 bases between them. CDR3 coding DNA: TGTGCCAGCAGCGTAGATTTCGGCAACCGGAGAGCTTTCTTT. Translating it yields CASSVDFGNRRAFF.

This clone has a handful of counts. The chain uses TRBV7-2 and TRBJ1-1; no clear D gene. With 5 bases removed from V and 1 base from J, the gap between germline ends came to 8 bases. Germline V lookup: CDR1 SGHTA, CDR2 FQGNSA. The CDR3 covers 13 residues. CDR3 nucleotides: TGTGCCAGCAGCGCACAGAGGAACACTGAAGCTTTCTTT. This sequence encodes CASSAQRNTEAFF.

The sample holds one count of this clone. The chain is built from TRBV2 and TRBJ1-5, with D unresolved. Germline CDR1 SNHLY, CDR2 FYNNEI. CDR3 length: 14 residues. The germline V and J ends were trimmed by 7 bases and 0 bases, with 10 bases remaining between them. CDR3 protein: CASNVGNSNQPQHF. In DNA form, the CDR3 reads TGTGCCAGCAATGTCGGAAATAGCAATCAGCCCCAGCATTTT.

V is TRBV19 and J is TRBJ1-2; D call uncertain. Germline assignment: CDR1 LNHDA and CDR2 SQIVND (reference sequence). V lost 1 base, J lost 0 bases, and 12 bases lay in between. The CDR3 length is 16 residues. The DNA of the CDR3 is TGTGCCAGTAGTATAGTAGAAGAGAGATCTAACTATGGCTACACCTTC. Amino acid sequence: CASSIVEERSNYGYTF.

J is TRBJ1-3 and V is TRBV2; the D gene is possibly TRBD1 (6 bases). Germline values: CDR1 SNHLY, CDR2 FYNNEI. V shed 3 bases and J shed 0 bases, with 12 bases lying between them. This CDR3 is 16 amino acids long. The CDR3 DNA reads TGTGCCAGCAGTGACGGACAGCCGGCCTCTGGAAACACCATATATTTT. Its protein product is CASSDGQPASGNTIYF.

The V call is TRBV7-2, the J call TRBJ1-2; 8 bases align to TRBD1. This CDR3 region has 15 residues. V was clipped by 2 bases and J by 8 bases; unmatched bases: 10. Germline CDR1 is SGHTA and CDR2 is FQGNSA. CDR3 DNA: TGTGCCAGCAGCTTATCCGGGACAGGCCTGGGAGGCTACACCTTC. Its translation: CASSLSGTGLGGYTF.

V and J are TRBV3-1 (or the pseudogene TRBV3-2) and TRBJ2-1; 10 bases are shared with TRBD2. CDR1 and CDR2 (germline): LGHDT, YNNKEL (reference sequence). The CDR3 loop spans 17 amino acids. After removal of 4 bases from V and 2 bases from J, the junction contained 8 bases not matched to a gene. CDR3 region: CASSLHRLAGTYNEQFF. CDR3 DNA: TGTGCCAGCAGCCTTCATCGACTAGCGGGCACCTACAATGAGCAGTTCTTC.

The chain combines TRBV9 with TRBJ2-2; tentatively, D is TRBD2 (6 bases). This CDR3 has 15 amino acids. Germline-derived CDR1 and CDR2 are SGDLS and YYNGEE. Trimming removed 2 bases from V and 3 bases from J, with 11 bases in between. CDR3 residues: CASSVRGSDTGELFF. For the CDR3, the DNA is TGTGCCAGCAGCGTCCGGGGGTCGGACACCGGGGAGCTGTTTTTT.

V usage is TRBV9 and J usage is TRBJ1-4; 10 positions agree with TRBD1. Germline V gene lookup returns CDR1 SGDLS and CDR2 YYNGEE. The junction had 7 bases not matched to a gene; V was cut back by 3 bases and J by 5 bases. This CDR3 has 16 amino acids. The CDR3 sequence: CASSAGQGGTNEKLFF. For the CDR3, the DNA is TGTGCCAGCAGCGCCGGACAGGGGGGGACCAATGAAAAACTGTTTTTT. Combining the CDR3 with reference TRBV9 and TRBJ1-4 gives the whole variable domain DSGVTQTPKHLITATGQRVTLRCSPRSGDLSVYWYQQSLDQGLQFLIQYYNGEERAKGNILERFSAQQFPDLHSELNLSSLELGDSALYFCASSAGQGGTNEKLFFGSGTQLSVL.

This chain uses TRBV11-2 with TRBJ2-7; 7 positions agree with TRBD1. Trimming at V came to 5 bases and at J to 2 bases, leaving 9 bases not matched to a gene. The germline V gene has CDR1 SGHAT and CDR2 FQNNGV. This CDR3 contains 15 residues. As DNA, the CDR3 is TGTGCCAGCAGCCGAGGGACAGTGCAGACCTACGAGCAGTACGTC. It codes for CASSRGTVQTYEQYV.

The CDR3 spells CATSLGQGGGELFF. The CDR3 DNA is TGTGCCACCTCCTTGGGACAGGGAGGCGGGGAGCTGTTTTTT. The chain employs TRBV24-1 and TRBJ2-2, with 9 bases fitting TRBD1. J was trimmed by 7 bases and V by 9 bases; bases with no gene match: 8. CDR3 length: 14 amino acids. CDR1 and CDR2 (germline): KGHDR, SFDVKD.

This chain connects TRBV7-3 to TRBJ2-3, with 10 bases lining up with TRBD1. J gave up 4 bases and V 2 bases, and 0 bases lay outside the gene matches. Germline assignment: CDR1 SGHTA and CDR2 FQGTGA. The CDR3 sequence is 14 residues long. DNA of the CDR3: TGTGCCAGCAGCTTAGGGACAGGGGCAGATACGCAGTATTTT. Its translation: CASSLGTGADTQYF.

The chain links TRBV28 to TRBJ1-2, with D uncertain. The germline gives CDR1 MDHEN, CDR2 SYDVKM. Trimming took off 3 bases at V and 5 bases at J, with 7 bases between the two ends. The CDR3 extends over 12 amino acids. DNA for the CDR3: TGTGCCAGCAGTTTGGGCAGGTATGGCTACACCTTC. Its translation: CASSLGRYGYTF.

The V and J genes are TRBV30 and TRBJ1-2, with D perhaps TRBD1 (5 bases). Trimming left V 8 bases short and J 5 bases short, with 9 bases between. Germline V gene sequence: CDR1 GTSNPN, CDR2 SVGIG (reference sequence). The CDR3 length is 10 residues. The CDR3 nucleotides are TGTGCCGGACGGGGGTATGGCTACACCTTC. This translates into CAGRGYGYTF.